This entry describes one T cell receptor (beta chain). Its matching antigen is unknown. Sequenced by immunoSEQ multiplex PCR; TCRdb stores in-frame clones only, minus some. The repertoire consists of more than 35,000 clones, with 90% to 95% occurring once and the leading ten covering 6% to 8%. This sample was taken from a study of T cells in tuberculosis. General study findings and limits: Active tuberculosis TCR-alpha repertoires lay closer to GMM-specific TCRs than IGRA-negative controls, suggesting clonal expansion.

Trimming took 11 bases from V and 7 from J; bases not matched to a gene: 11. The CDR3 consists of 13 residues. The germline V gene encodes CDR1 WSHSY and CDR2 SAAADI. The rearrangement joins TRBV10-2 to TRBJ2-1; 7 bases align to TRBD1. The sample was PBMCs. The sequence derives from a donor aged 10-35 years with latent tuberculosis or without tuberculosis infection. CDR3 loop: CAAAQGQWNEQFF. CDR3 DNA sequence: TGCGCCGCCGCACAGGGGCAGTGGAATGAGCAGTTCTTC.